At least ten counts were recorded for the clone carrying this TCR beta chain. Addition of a universal primer site occurred through template switching, and cDNA carried unique molecular identifiers. MiXCR, applied by TCRdb to the 5' RACE reads, yields one record per CDR3 protein. The sample contains just under 650,000 distinct CDR3 sequences, under 8.5% of which appear only once. The sample is drawn from a study of identical twins. Germline V gene lookup returns CDR1 KGHDR and CDR2 SFDVKD. The CDR3 is 16 residues long. J was trimmed by 5 bases and V by 3 bases; bases with no gene match: 7. The same specimen was also included in a second study, on yellow fever vaccine responses in identical twins.

Sequencing input: PBMCs. This TCR was sampled from a woman aged 18-29 years in good health. The V call is TRBV24-1, the J call TRBJ2-1, with 9 nucleotides matching TRBD2. CDR3 DNA sequence: TGTGCCACCAGTGATGCCTCTAGCGGGGCCAACAATGAGCAGTTCTTC. It is translated as CATSDASSGANNEQFF.